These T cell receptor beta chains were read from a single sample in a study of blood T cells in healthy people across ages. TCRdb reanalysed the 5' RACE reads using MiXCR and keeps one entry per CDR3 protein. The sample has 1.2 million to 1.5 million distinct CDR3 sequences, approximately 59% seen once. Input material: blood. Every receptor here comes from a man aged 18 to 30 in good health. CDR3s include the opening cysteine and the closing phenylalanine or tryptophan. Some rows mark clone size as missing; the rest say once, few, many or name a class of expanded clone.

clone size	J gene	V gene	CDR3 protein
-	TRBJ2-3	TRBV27	CASSAIQVATAQYF
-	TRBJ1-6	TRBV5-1	CASSRTDRRGSSYNSPLHF
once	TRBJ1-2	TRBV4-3	CASSQVYPGESYGYTF
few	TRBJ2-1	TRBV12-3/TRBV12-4	CASSPGTGDDEQFF
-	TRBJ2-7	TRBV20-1	CSANSRDRGWYEQYF
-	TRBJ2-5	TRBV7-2	CASSLTRLARETQYF
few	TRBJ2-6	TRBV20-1	CSARSRQSDSGANVLTF
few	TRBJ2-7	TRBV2	CASSEGRTVSSYEQYF
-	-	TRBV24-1	CATSDLDSASEQYF
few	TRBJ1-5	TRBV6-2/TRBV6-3	CASTSRAGTHQPQHF
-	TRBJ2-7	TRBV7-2	CASSSGLLSSYEQYF
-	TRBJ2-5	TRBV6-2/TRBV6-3	CASSYSVLSPYNEQYF
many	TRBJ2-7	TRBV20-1	CSARGGRDYEQYF
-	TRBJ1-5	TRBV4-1	CASSPDTSNQPQHF
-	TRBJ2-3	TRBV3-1	CASSQLLAGIGDTQYF
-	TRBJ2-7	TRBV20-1	CSARDYSGGVYEQYF
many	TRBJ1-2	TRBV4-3	CASSQDRGQGYTF
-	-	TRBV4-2	CASSQDRVGGTYNEQYF
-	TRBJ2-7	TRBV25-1	CASSGAGGLNEQYF
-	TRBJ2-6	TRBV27	CASSPDGSVSSGANVLTF
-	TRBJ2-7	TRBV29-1	CSVGGGTSGNYEQYF
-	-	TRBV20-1	CSAGEKRQGREQYF
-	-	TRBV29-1	CSVEDHGPRLGEQYF
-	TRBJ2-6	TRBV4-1	CASSQDMYGANVLTF
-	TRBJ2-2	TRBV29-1	CSATAGTGELFF
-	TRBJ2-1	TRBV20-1	CSAARVSRDPNEQFF
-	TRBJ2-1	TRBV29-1	CSVPGTETYNEQFF
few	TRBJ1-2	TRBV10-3	CAISESLAGLGVYGYTF
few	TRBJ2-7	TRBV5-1	CASSSSTGIYEQYF
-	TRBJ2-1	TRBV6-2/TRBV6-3	CASSSMDRALNEQFF
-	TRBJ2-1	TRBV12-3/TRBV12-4	CASTTGSGFNEQFF
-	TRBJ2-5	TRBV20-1	CSAILAGRETQYF
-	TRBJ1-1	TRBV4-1	CASSQDGQGGLNTEAFF
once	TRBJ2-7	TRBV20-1	CSARRAGDPSYEQYF
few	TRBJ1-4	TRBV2	CASRSTGTANEKLFF
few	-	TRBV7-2	CASSPHSGSTAEQYF
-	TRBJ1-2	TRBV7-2	CASSLAGDPYGYTF
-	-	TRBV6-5	CASTQLPGRGAQTQYF
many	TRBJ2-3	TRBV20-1	CSGVAGEDTQYF
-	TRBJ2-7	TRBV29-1	CSVRPVSSYEQYF
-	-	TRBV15	CATSRLAGVIEQYF
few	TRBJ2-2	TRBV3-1	CASSYFSGGALTGELFF
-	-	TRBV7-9	CASSPDSRYEQYF
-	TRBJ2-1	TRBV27	CASSLEGGQNEQFF
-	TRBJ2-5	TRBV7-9	CASSSRIREQETQYF
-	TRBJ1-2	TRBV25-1	CASSDPGTGVYGYTF
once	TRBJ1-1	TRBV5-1	CASSLSNNRGVTEAFF
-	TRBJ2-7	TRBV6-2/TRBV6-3	CASSRGQALEQYF
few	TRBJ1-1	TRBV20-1	CSAAYKTGSNTEAFF